This T cell receptor beta chain was captured by sequencing in a study of CD8+ T cells in alopecia areata. Germline-derived CDR1 and CDR2 are MNHEY and SVGAGI. The CDR3 spans 15 residues. Trimming took 5 bases from V and 4 from J; bases not matched to a gene: 8. Extracted from the samples, RNA was reverse transcribed into cDNA to serve as the sequencing template. TCRdb's copy holds only in-frame clones and misses some; the assay was immunoSEQ multiplex PCR. The table records approximately 180,000 clones, roughly 70% of them present only once. The starting material was CD8+ T cells sorted from blood, obtained at week 0. This TCR was sampled from a human donor with alopecia areata. The V and J genes are TRBV6-5 and TRBJ2-3, with TRBD2 matching over 8 bases. CDR3 in DNA: TGTGCCAGCAGTCGGACGGGACTAGTACCAGATACGCAGTATTTT. It specifies CASSRTGLVPDTQYF.